This passage covers 20 T cell receptor beta chains from one sample sequenced in a study of CD8+CD57+ T cells in acquired aplastic anemia. The patients chosen for sequencing had shown expansion of CD8+CD57+ cells (detected by flow cytometry). Genomic DNA, serving as template, underwent TCR beta VDJ and CDR3 profiling. One entry per CDR3 protein results from TCRdb running MiXCR on the reads. The data contain around 500,000 distinct CDR3 sequences, over 25% of them seen just once; the ten biggest clones take up less than 0.85%. The sequenced sample was sorted CD4+, CD8+, or CD8+CD57+ T cells (not recorded which) from PBMCs. These receptors were taken from a human donor with aplastic anemia.

J is TRBJ2-7 and V is TRBV19, with D perhaps being TRBD1 or TRBD2 (6 bases each). The CDR3 runs to 15 residues. CDR1 is LNHDA, CDR2 SQIVND, per germline (reference sequence). V was shortened by 6 bases and J by 2 bases, with 17 bases between the two germline ends. The CDR3 sequence: CASSEGGHLAYEQYF. In nucleotides, the CDR3 is TGTGCCAGTAGCGAGGGGGGACACTTAGCCTACGAGCAGTACTTC.

This clonotype occurred once. As the CDR3 is not closed by the conserved phenylalanine or tryptophan, this likely results from a read error. CDR3 in amino acids: CSASVLATGFQPQHL. CDR3 nucleotide sequence: TGCAGTGCTAGTGTTTTGGCGACAGGGTTTCAGCCCCAGCATCTT. This chain connects TRBV20-1 to TRBJ1-5; 7 bases are a match to TRBD1. The CDR3 has 15 residues. The V segment lost 3 bases and the J segment 6 bases; nucleotides outside the gene matches: 11. The germline CDR1 and CDR2 sequences are DFQATT and SNEGSKA (reference sequence).

J is TRBJ1-2 and V is TRBV10-1; D gene uncertain. This CDR3 is built from 13 residues. Trimming cost V 0 bases and J 8 bases, with 10 bases left between them. Germline loops: CDR1 WNHNN, CDR2 SYGVQD (reference sequence). Here the CDR3 reads CASSESRTAGYTF. DNA of the CDR3: TGCGCCAGCAGTGAGTCACGGACCGCCGGCTACACCTTC.

This clonotype occurred many times. The genes are TRBV24-1 and TRBJ2-7; a possible D gene is TRBD1 (6 bases). Trimming removed 6 bases at V and 7 bases at J, with 15 bases between. The CDR3 sequence is 13 residues long. CDR1 is KGHDR and CDR2 is SFDVKD in the germline V gene. CDR3 amino acids: CATSLGGRGEQYF. Written as DNA, the CDR3 is TGTGCCACCAGTTTGGGCGGAAGGGGGGAGCAGTACTTC.

This clonotype was detected only a few times. The chain combines TRBV6-1 with TRBJ2-6; D is unclear. This CDR3 has 16 amino acids. Germline CDR1 is MNHNS and CDR2 is SASEGT. Between the trimmed V and J ends, which lost 6 bases and 0 bases, there was a span of 12 bases. The CDR3 coding sequence is TGTGCCAGCAGACGAGCGCCTCTCTCTGGGGCCAACGTCCTGACTTTC. It codes for CASRRAPLSGANVLTF.

As concerns this clonotype: At one of its ends the junction is not consistent with the germline gene, which may arise from a read error. The J gene is TRBJ2-7, the V gene TRBV20-1; D is unresolved. The germline gives CDR1 DFQATT, CDR2 SNEGSKA (reference sequence). The CDR3 is 11 residues long. This CDR3 reads CSARGGYEQCF. For the CDR3, the DNA is TGCAGTGCTAGAGGAGGATACGAGCAGTGCTTC.

The chain uses TRBV19 and TRBJ1-3; D is possibly TRBD1 (6 bases). CDR1 LNHDA and CDR2 SQIVND come from the germline V gene (reference sequence). The CDR3 extends over 14 amino acids. V lost 9 bases, J lost 0 bases, and 12 bases lay in between. CDR3 nucleotides: TGTGCCAGCCGATGGGGGCGCTCTGGAAACACCATATATTTT. This sequence encodes CASRWGRSGNTIYF.

The chain combines TRBV2 with TRBJ1-3, with 8 nucleotides matching TRBD1. The CDR3 covers 16 residues. Germline V lookup: CDR1 SNHLY, CDR2 FYNNEI. Trimming removed 6 bases from V and 7 bases from J; junction bases left unmatched: 14. This CDR3 is CASRGGGQGGMNTIYF. The CDR3, as DNA: TGTGCCAGCAGAGGGGGCGGACAGGGAGGAATGAACACCATATATTTT.

The chain joins TRBV5-4 to TRBJ1-2; 9 bases map to TRBD1. J gave up 8 bases and V 0 bases, and 2 bases lay outside the gene matches. The CDR3 sequence is 13 residues long. Germline loops: CDR1 SGHNT, CDR2 YYREEE (reference sequence). The CDR3 region is CASSLGTGVGYTF. The CDR3 region has the DNA TGTGCCAGCAGCTTGGGGACAGGGGTCGGCTACACCTTC.

This clonotype was detected many times. The chain combines TRBV25-1 with TRBJ1-6; tentative D call: TRBD1 (5 bases). The CDR3 runs 15 residues. The V and J ends lost 4 bases and 3 bases respectively, with 10 bases between them. Per germline, CDR1 MGHDK and CDR2 SYGVNS. In nucleotides, the CDR3 is TGTGCCAGCAGTGGGGGGGGGGGCTATAATTCACCCCTCCACTTT. Its protein product is CASSGGGGYNSPLHF.

This clonotype was picked up a small number of times. The chain links TRBV19 to TRBJ1-1; 9 nucleotides align to TRBD1. CDR1 is LNHDA and CDR2 is SQIVND in the germline V gene (reference sequence). The CDR3 covers 15 residues. V shed 10 bases and J 1 base; nucleotides not matched to a gene: 10. CDR3 sequence (DNA): TGTGCCACCCGAGACCTGGGACAGGGGAACACTGAAGCTTTCTTT. This gives the protein CATRDLGQGNTEAFF.

Concerning this clonotype itself: This may come from a read error, since a much larger clone is one base off. V is TRBV9 and J is TRBJ2-1; TRBD1 is a possible D gene (6 bases). Looked up from germline, CDR1 is SGDLS and CDR2 is YYNGEE. The CDR3 is 13 residues long. Trimming stripped 3 bases from V and 4 bases from J, with 8 bases between. Here the CDR3 reads CASSAQGYNEQFF. The CDR3 nucleotides are TGTGCCAGCAGCGCCCAGGGGTACAATGAGCAGTTCTTC.

The table lists this clonotype with many counts. This rearrangement joins TRBV2 to TRBJ1-5, with D tentatively TRBD1 (5 bases). CDR1 is SNHLY, CDR2 FYNNEI, per germline. The CDR3 has 17 residues. Trimming stripped 2 bases from V and 4 bases from J, with 18 bases between. The CDR3 DNA follows: TGTGCCAGCAGTGAAAGGGCCCCGGGGGTAAGGAATCAGCCCCAGCATTTT. This gives the protein CASSERAPGVRNQPQHF.

A few counts support this clonotype. The chain combines TRBV20-1 with TRBJ1-1, with D possibly TRBD1 on 6 matching bases. Germline V gene sequence: CDR1 DFQATT, CDR2 SNEGSKA (reference sequence). This CDR3 spans 14 amino acids. As DNA, the CDR3 is TGCGGACTCCGGGACACCGGCATCAACACTGAAGCTTTCTTT. The encoded protein is CGLRDTGINTEAFF.

This clonotype was observed a handful of times. The chain is built from TRBV10-3 and TRBJ2-3, with 9 bases lining up with TRBD2. CDR3 length: 15 residues. The J segment lost 3 bases and the V segment lost 6 bases, leaving 7 bases of the junction unmatched. Germline-derived CDR1 and CDR2 are ENHRY and SYGVKD. CDR3 region: CAIRFSGSGTDTQYF. The CDR3 bases are TGTGCCATCAGATTTAGCGGGAGTGGTACAGATACGCAGTATTTT.

This clonotype occurred many times. The rearrangement joins TRBV7-9 to TRBJ1-2; D is undetermined. CDR1 is SEHNR and CDR2 is FQNEAQ in the germline V gene (reference sequence). CDR3 length equals 15 residues. With 5 bases removed from V and 5 bases from J, the gap between germline ends came to 18 bases. The CDR3 region is CASSMSGEPPYGYTF. In nucleotides, the CDR3 is TGTGCCAGCAGCATGAGCGGGGAACCGCCATATGGCTACACCTTC.

This clonotype was seen a handful of times. CDR3 in DNA: TGTGCCAGCAGCCCACGAGGGAACACCGGGGAGCTGTTTTTT. As protein: CASSPRGNTGELFF. This sequence joins TRBV7-9 and TRBJ2-2; D gene ambiguous. V lost 5 bases to trimming and J lost 1 base, with 8 bases between them. The CDR3 runs to 14 residues. Germline CDR1 reads SEHNR; CDR2 reads FQNEAQ (reference sequence).

The table lists this clonotype with a few counts. J is TRBJ2-3 and V is TRBV7-2; the D gene could be TRBD1 or TRBD2 (5 bases each). CDR1 is SGHTA, CDR2 FQGNSA, per germline. The V end was cut by 4 bases, the J end by 10 bases, with 18 bases between. The CDR3 consists of 14 residues. In DNA form, the CDR3 reads TGTGCCAGCAGCTCTCCACGGTCCCGGGGCTCGCAGTATTTT. Protein sequence: CASSSPRSRGSQYF.

There are a few counts of this clonotype. This chain links TRBV20-1 with TRBJ1-6, with 7 bases fitting TRBD1. This CDR3 has 15 amino acids. The germline gives CDR1 DFQATT, CDR2 SNEGSKA (reference sequence). The junction had 12 bases not matched to a gene; V was cut back by 4 bases and J by 9 bases. CDR3: CSATARQGEGSPLHF. The CDR3 DNA follows: TGCAGTGCTACGGCAAGACAGGGAGAAGGTTCACCCCTCCACTTT.

This clonotype was counted between two and nine times. The rearrangement links TRBV20-1 to TRBJ1-4; possibly TRBD1 for D (5 bases). Trimming shortened V by 7 bases and J by 6 bases, and 9 bases separated the two germline ends. The CDR3 is 11 amino acids. The germline V gene encodes CDR1 DFQATT and CDR2 SNEGSKA (reference sequence). For the CDR3, the DNA is TGCAGTGTTAGGGGAGATGAAAAACTGTTTTTT. Amino acids: CSVRGDEKLFF.